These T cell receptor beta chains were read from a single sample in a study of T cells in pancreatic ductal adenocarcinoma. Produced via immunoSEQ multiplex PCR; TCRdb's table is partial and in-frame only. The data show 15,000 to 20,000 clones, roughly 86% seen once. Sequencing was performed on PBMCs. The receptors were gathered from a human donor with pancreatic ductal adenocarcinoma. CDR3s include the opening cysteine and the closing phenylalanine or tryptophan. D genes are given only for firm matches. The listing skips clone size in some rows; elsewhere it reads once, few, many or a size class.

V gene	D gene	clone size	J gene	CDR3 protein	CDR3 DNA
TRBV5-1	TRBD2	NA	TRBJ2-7	CASSAGLADEQYF	TGCGCCAGCAGCGCTGGACTAGCCGACGAGCAGTACTTC
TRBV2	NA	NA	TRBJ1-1	CASSELGGGNTEAFF	TGTGCCAGCAGTGAATTGGGGGGAGGGAACACTGAAGCTTTCTTT
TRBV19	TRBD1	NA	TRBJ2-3	CATKDRAARGAQYF	TGTGCCACCAAGGACAGGGCGGCTAGGGGAGCGCAGTATTTT
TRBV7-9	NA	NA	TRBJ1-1	CASSFLIAPSTEAFF	TGTGCCAGCAGCTTTCTTATAGCCCCTAGCACTGAAGCTTTCTTT
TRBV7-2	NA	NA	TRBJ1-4	CASSSSQATNEKLFF	TGTGCCAGCAGCTCCTCACAGGCAACTAATGAAAAACTGTTTTTT
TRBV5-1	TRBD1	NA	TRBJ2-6	CASSFTSTGAGANVLTF	TGCGCCAGCAGCTTTACGAGTACAGGGGCTGGGGCCAACGTCCTGACTTTC
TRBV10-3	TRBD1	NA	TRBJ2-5	CAISTGGETQYF	TGTGCCATCAGTACAGGGGGAGAGACCCAGTACTTC
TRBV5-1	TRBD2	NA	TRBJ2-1	CASSLGTSGGRREQFF	TGCGCCAGCAGCTTAGGGACTAGCGGGGGCCGCCGGGAGCAGTTCTTC
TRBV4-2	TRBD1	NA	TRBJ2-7	CASSQAPTLDRYYEQYF	TGTGCCAGCAGCCAAGCTCCTACCCTGGACAGGTACTACGAGCAGTACTTC
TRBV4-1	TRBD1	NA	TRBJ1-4	CASSQEGQGLGDELFF	TGCGCCAGCAGCCAAGAGGGACAGGGGCTGGGGGATGAACTGTTTTTT
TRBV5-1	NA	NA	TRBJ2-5	CASSLALGTPSQETQYF	TGCGCCAGCAGCTTGGCGCTCGGGACTCCTTCACAAGAGACCCAGTACTTC
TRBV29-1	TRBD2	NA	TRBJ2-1	CSVEGLAGSSYNEQFF	TGCAGCGTTGAGGGGCTAGCGGGGAGCTCCTACAATGAGCAGTTCTTC
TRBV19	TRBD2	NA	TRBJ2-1	CASRHPGLAGGNEQFF	TGTGCCAGTAGGCATCCGGGACTAGCGGGGGGGAATGAGCAGTTCTTC
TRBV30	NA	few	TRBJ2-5	CAWSAPGTQYF	TGTGCCTGGAGTGCCCCGGGGACCCAGTACTTC
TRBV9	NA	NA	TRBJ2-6	CASSGGLKRSGANVLTF	TGTGCCAGCAGCGGGGGACTGAAACGCTCTGGGGCCAACGTCCTGACTTTC
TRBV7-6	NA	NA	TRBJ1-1	CASSADSNTEAFF	TGTGCCAGCAGCGCGGACAGTAACACTGAAGCTTTCTTT
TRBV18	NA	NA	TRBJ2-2	CASSPFSGPGELFF	TGTGCCAGCTCACCATTTTCAGGGCCCGGGGAGCTGTTTTTT
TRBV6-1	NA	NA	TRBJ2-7	CASSYAQGAYEQYF	TGTGCCAGCAGTTATGCCCAGGGTGCCTACGAGCAGTACTTC
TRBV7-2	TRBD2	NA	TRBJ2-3	CASSAGLGVTDTQYF	TGTGCCAGCAGCGCGGGACTAGGAGTCACAGATACGCAGTATTTT
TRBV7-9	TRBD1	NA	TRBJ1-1	CASSLLVDRGSEAFF	TGTGCCAGCAGCTTACTGGTGGACAGGGGCTCTGAAGCTTTCTTT
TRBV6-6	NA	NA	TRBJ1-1	CASREIGNTEAFF	TGTGCCAGCAGGGAGATAGGGAACACTGAAGCTTTCTTT
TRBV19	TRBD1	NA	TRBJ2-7	CASSLRQGAEQYF	TGTGCCAGTAGTTTGCGACAGGGCGCCGAGCAGTACTTC